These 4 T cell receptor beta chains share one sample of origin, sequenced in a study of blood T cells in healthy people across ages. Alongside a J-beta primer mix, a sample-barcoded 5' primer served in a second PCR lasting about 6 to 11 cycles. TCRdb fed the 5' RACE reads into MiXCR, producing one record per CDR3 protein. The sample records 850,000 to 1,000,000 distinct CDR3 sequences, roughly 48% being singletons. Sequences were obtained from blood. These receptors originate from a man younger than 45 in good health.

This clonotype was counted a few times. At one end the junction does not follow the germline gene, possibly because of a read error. The CDR3 DNA is TGTGCCAGCAGCTTATTCGGAACTGGGGCCAACGTCCTGACTTTC. Translated, it gives CASSLFGTGANVLTF. This chain connects TRBV28 to TRBJ2-6; D not resolved. Germline lookup yields CDR1 MDHEN and CDR2 SYDVKM. The CDR3 consists of 15 residues.

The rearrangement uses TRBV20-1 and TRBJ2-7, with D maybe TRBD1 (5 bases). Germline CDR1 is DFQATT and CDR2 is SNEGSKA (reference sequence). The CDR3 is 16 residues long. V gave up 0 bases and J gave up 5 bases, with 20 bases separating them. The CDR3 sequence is CSARDYFRQGSHEQYF. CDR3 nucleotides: TGCAGTGCTAGAGATTACTTCCGTCAGGGTTCGCACGAGCAGTACTTC.

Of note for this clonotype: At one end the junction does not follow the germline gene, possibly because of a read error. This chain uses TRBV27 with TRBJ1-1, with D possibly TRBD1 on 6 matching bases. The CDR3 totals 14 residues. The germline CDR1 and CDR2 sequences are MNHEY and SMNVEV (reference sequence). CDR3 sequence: CASRREQGNTVAFF. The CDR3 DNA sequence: TGTGCCAGCAGAAGGGAACAGGGCAACACTGTAGCTTTCTTT.

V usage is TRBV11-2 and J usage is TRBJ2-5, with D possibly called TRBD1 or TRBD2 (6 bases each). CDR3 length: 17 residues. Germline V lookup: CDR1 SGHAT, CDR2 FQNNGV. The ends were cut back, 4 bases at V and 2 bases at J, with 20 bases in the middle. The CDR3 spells CASSSLAIGGRQETQYF. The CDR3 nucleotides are TGTGCCAGCAGCTCCCTAGCGATTGGGGGGCGACAAGAGACCCAGTACTTC.